Below, 5 T cell receptor beta chains from the same sample are listed, as sequenced in a study of PD-1 blockade in classical Hodgkin lymphoma (dated by TCRdb to the early 2020s). The library relied on the immunoSEQ multiplex PCR assay. TCRdb's version of the immuneACCESS table is confined to in-frame rearrangements and falls short of the full clone set. An unresolved V gene accounts for under half of the shortfall where checked; the remainder is of unknown origin. This sample is represented by under 20,000 clones; more than 65% of them were singletons. Clones ranked in the top ten supply around 2.5% of the sample. The sample's time point label, decoded: cycle 4 day 1 (C4D1), after 6 weeks of nivolumab. Relapse after autologous stem cell transplantation had occurred in all trial patients, and cohorts A, B and C were distinguished by prior brentuximab vedotin exposure. Magnetic negative selection with a Miltenyi CD4+ T cell isolation kit was used to purify CD4+ T cells from thawed PBMCs.

Here the sequenced sample was CD4+ T cells from blood, taken before the fourth cycle of nivolumab. These TCRs come from a human donor with classical Hodgkin lymphoma.

V gene TRBV23-1 combines with J gene TRBJ2-5; TRBD1 aligns across 7 bases. TRBV23-1 is treated as an ORF (open reading frame) with a function not yet certain. The J segment lost 5 bases and the V segment lost 4 bases, leaving 13 bases of the junction unmatched. CDR3 size: 16 residues. The CDR3, as DNA: TGCGCCAGCAGTCCCACGATAGGGGGCCAGGGGGAGACCCAGTACTTC. Its protein is CASSPTIGGQGETQYF.

The chain carries TRBV29-1 and TRBJ2-7, with D tentatively TRBD1 or TRBD2 (5 bases each). Germline CDR1 reads SQVTM; CDR2 reads ANQGSEA. With 5 bases removed from V and 3 bases from J, the gap between germline ends came to 8 bases. CDR3 size: 11 residues. In DNA form, the CDR3 reads TGCAGCGTTAGGGACGGCTACGAGCAGTACTTC. This codes for CSVRDGYEQYF.

The chain uses TRBV7-3 and TRBJ1-2; maybe TRBD1 (5 bases). The V gene lost 5 bases and the J gene lost 5 bases, with 12 bases spanning the gap. Germline loops: CDR1 SGHTA, CDR2 FQGTGA. CDR3 size: 13 residues. The CDR3 loop reads CASSPGTGYGYTF. The CDR3 DNA sequence: TGTGCCAGCAGCCCCGGGACTGGATATGGCTACACCTTC. Variable domain in full (rest from reference TRBV7-3 and TRBJ1-2): GAGVSQTPSNKVTEKGKYVELRCDPISGHTALYWYRQSLGQGPEFLIYFQGTGAADDSGLPNDRFFAVRPEGSVSTLKIQRTERGDSAVYLCASSPGTGYGYTFGSGTRLTVV.

J is TRBJ1-5 and V is TRBV6-5, with D unclear. The CDR3 totals 14 residues. V shed 7 bases and J shed 6 bases, with 16 bases lying between them. Germline V gene sequence: CDR1 MNHEY, CDR2 SVGAGI. DNA of the CDR3: TGTGCCAGCACCCCGGGAGTCCCTTCTCAGCCCCAGCATTTT. Translated: CASTPGVPSQPQHF.

The chain has TRBV11-2 and TRBJ1-1; weak D call: TRBD1 (6 bases). The CDR3 consists of 13 residues. Germline CDR1 SGHAT, CDR2 FQNNGV. V lost 2 bases, J lost 5 bases, and 9 bases lay in between. The CDR3 reads CASSLSQGTEAFF. For the CDR3, the DNA is TGTGCCAGCAGCTTAAGTCAGGGGACTGAAGCTTTCTTT. Based on the CDR3 plus reference TRBV11-2 and TRBJ1-1, the full variable domain is EAGVAQSPRYKIIEKRQSVAFWCNPISGHATLYWYQQILGQGPKLLIQFQNNGVVDDSQLPKDRFSAERLKGVDSTLKIQPAKLEDSAVYLCASSLSQGTEAFFGQGTRLTVV.